These T cell receptor beta chains were read from a single sample in a study of T cells in Graves' hyperthyroidism and ophthalmopathy. TCRdb reanalysed the multiplex PCR reads using MiXCR and keeps one entry per CDR3 protein. This sample has roughly 380,000 distinct CDR3 sequences, with about 20% found just once. Specimen: blood. The receptors originated from a woman aged 18 to 35 with Graves' hyperthyroidism. Both conserved end residues are trimmed from each CDR3. Each record gives: V gene, J gene, CDR3 protein.

V gene: TRBV5-1; J gene: TRBJ2-7; CDR3 protein: ASSATGAEQY
V gene: TRBV7-8; J gene: TRBJ1-5; CDR3 protein: ASNPGLHKGNQPQH
V gene: TRBV6-1; J gene: TRBJ1-5; CDR3 protein: ASNPGTRISNQPQH
V gene: TRBV4-1; J gene: TRBJ2-5; CDR3 protein: ASSPRPEETQY
V gene: TRBV3-1; J gene: TRBJ2-7; CDR3 protein: ASSQDGLAGARRY
V gene: TRBV6-5; J gene: TRBJ1-5; CDR3 protein: ASSSADTINQPQH
V gene: TRBV12-3/TRBV12-4; J gene: TRBJ2-7; CDR3 protein: ASSRKDEQY
V gene: TRBV4-2; J gene: TRBJ2-7; CDR3 protein: ASSQEWRGARNEQY
V gene: TRBV20-1; J gene: TRBJ1-2; CDR3 protein: SAENRLTDNYGYT
V gene: TRBV12-3/TRBV12-4; J gene: TRBJ1-5; CDR3 protein: ASSLKGLVLGNQPQH
V gene: TRBV28; J gene: TRBJ1-1; CDR3 protein: ASSTTGMINEAF
V gene: TRBV7-6; J gene: TRBJ1-5; CDR3 protein: ASSLRSGRRNQPQH
V gene: TRBV5-4; J gene: TRBJ2-7; CDR3 protein: ASSLAPSGTFYEQY
V gene: TRBV12-3/TRBV12-4; J gene: TRBJ1-6; CDR3 protein: ASGPLAPLH
V gene: TRBV15; J gene: TRBJ1-1; CDR3 protein: ATSKRNTEAF
V gene: TRBV5-1; J gene: TRBJ2-4; CDR3 protein: ASSPLVKNIQY
V gene: TRBV15; J gene: TRBJ2-5; CDR3 protein: ATSRSQGGRETQY
V gene: TRBV10-1; J gene: TRBJ2-5; CDR3 protein: ASSDPKGLEETQY
V gene: TRBV5-1; J gene: TRBJ1-2; CDR3 protein: ASSPPRGSGYT
V gene: TRBV28; J gene: TRBJ2-5; CDR3 protein: ASSWGQGARGETQY
V gene: TRBV6-1; J gene: TRBJ1-3; CDR3 protein: ASRWDSGNTIY
V gene: TRBV6-5; J gene: TRBJ2-5; CDR3 protein: ASSYPPNLETQY
V gene: TRBV20-1; J gene: TRBJ1-5; CDR3 protein: SARGDAESQPQH
V gene: TRBV11-2; J gene: TRBJ1-1; CDR3 protein: ASSLDRGRGTEAF
V gene: TRBV7-8; J gene: TRBJ1-1; CDR3 protein: ASSPRPGAASNTEAF
V gene: TRBV20-1; J gene: TRBJ2-7; CDR3 protein: SASGAPETLYEQY
V gene: TRBV6-5; J gene: TRBJ1-2; CDR3 protein: ASSSSSRTGDGYT
V gene: TRBV15; J gene: TRBJ2-2; CDR3 protein: AVGQGPKNTGELF
V gene: TRBV11-1; J gene: TRBJ1-3; CDR3 protein: ASRNTGDFGNTIY
V gene: TRBV12-3/TRBV12-4; J gene: TRBJ1-3; CDR3 protein: ASSSEGFSGNTIY
V gene: TRBV6-5; J gene: TRBJ1-1; CDR3 protein: ASSSLGGLNTEAF
V gene: TRBV12-3/TRBV12-4; J gene: TRBJ2-5; CDR3 protein: ASARGAQETQY
V gene: TRBV2; J gene: TRBJ2-7; CDR3 protein: ASSGTSGSYEQY